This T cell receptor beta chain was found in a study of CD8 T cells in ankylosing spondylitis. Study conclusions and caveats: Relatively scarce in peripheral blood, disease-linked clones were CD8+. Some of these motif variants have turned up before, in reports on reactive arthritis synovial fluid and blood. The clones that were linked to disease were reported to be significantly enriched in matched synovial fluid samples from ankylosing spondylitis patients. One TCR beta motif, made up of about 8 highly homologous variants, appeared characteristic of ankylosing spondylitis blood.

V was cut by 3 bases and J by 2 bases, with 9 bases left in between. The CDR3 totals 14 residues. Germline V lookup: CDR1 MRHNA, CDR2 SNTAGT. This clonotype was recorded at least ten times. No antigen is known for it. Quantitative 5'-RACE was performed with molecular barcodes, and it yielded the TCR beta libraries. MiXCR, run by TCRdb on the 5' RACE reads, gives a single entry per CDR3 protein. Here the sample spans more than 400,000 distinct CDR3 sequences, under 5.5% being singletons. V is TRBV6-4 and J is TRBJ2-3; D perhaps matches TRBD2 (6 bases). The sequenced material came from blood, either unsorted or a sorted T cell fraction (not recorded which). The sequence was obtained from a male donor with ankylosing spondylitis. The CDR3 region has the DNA TGTGCCAGCAGTGAAACTAGCTTCACAGATACGCAGTATTTT. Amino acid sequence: CASSETSFTDTQYF.